The T cell receptor beta chain under discussion was sequenced for a study of blood T cells in healthy people across ages. Alongside a J-beta primer mix, a sample-barcoded 5' primer served in a second PCR lasting about 7 to 12 cycles. Any given sample supplied a minimum of 2.5 million CDR3-containing paired-end reads. TCRdb ran MiXCR on the 5' RACE reads and lists one entry per CDR3 protein. The table shows about 280,000 distinct CDR3 sequences, with around 29% occurring only once. This clonotype has a handful of counts. The antigen is undetermined. After removal of 4 bases from V and 2 bases from J, the junction contained 7 bases not matched to a gene. CDR1 is SGHRS, CDR2 YFSETQ, per germline. The CDR3 sequence is 15 residues long. Study-wide results and caveats: Donors of long life had a larger count of naive CD4+ cells and greater diversity than aged donors.

The genes are TRBV5-1 and TRBJ2-3; 7 bases are shared with TRBD2. The sample consisted of blood. The clonotype comes from a woman aged 70 to 79 in good health. DNA for the CDR3: TGCGCCAGCAGCCAAAACGGGGGGACCACAGATACGCAGTATTTT. The encoded protein is CASSQNGGTTDTQYF.